Presented here are 31 T cell receptor beta chains from one specimen sequenced in a study of coeliac disease. Clones were sequenced by immunoSEQ multiplex PCR, and TCRdb holds only the in-frame ones, with some missing. Of approximately 1,000 clones listed, roughly 76% are singletons. Sequenced sample: intraepithelial lymphocytes from the gut. The receptors were gathered from a human donor without celiac disease.

The CDR3 reads CASSQPDRGLYGYTF. The CDR3 nucleotides are TGTGCCAGCAGCCAACCTGACAGGGGGCTCTATGGCTACACCTTC. The V call is TRBV4-2, the J call TRBJ1-2; 10 bases align to TRBD1. V was pared by 2 bases and J by 4 bases, with 4 bases of the junction left unmatched. CDR3 length: 15 residues. Germline loops: CDR1 LGHNA, CDR2 YNFKEQ.

This chain uses TRBV5-1 with TRBJ1-1, with TRBD1 as a possible D gene (5 bases). V was trimmed by 4 bases and J by 1 base, leaving 11 bases between them. CDR3 length: 14 residues. CDR1 and CDR2 from the germline V gene are SGHRS and YFSETQ. The CDR3 bases are TGCGCCAGCAGCCAAGGACAAACGAACACTGAAGCTTTCTTT. It codes for CASSQGQTNTEAFF.

This chain connects TRBV5-1 to TRBJ2-1; D perhaps matches TRBD2 (6 bases). Germline V lookup: CDR1 SGHRS, CDR2 YFSETQ. Between the trimmed V and J ends, which lost 5 bases and 0 bases, there was a span of 6 bases. The CDR3 contains 13 residues. The CDR3 is CASRTSSYNEQFF. CDR3 coding DNA: TGCGCCAGCAGGACTAGCTCCTACAATGAGCAGTTCTTC.

This chain links TRBV11-2 with TRBJ2-1; 7 nucleotides agree with TRBD2. The CDR3 has 18 residues. Germline values: CDR1 SGHAT, CDR2 FQNNGV. V shed 1 base and J 0 bases; nucleotides not matched to a gene: 9. CDR3: CASSLVMLAGSSYNEQFF. In DNA, the CDR3 is TGTGCCAGCAGCTTAGTAATGTTAGCGGGCTCCTCCTACAATGAGCAGTTCTTC.

This clone was seen a single time. CDR3: CASRVAGAPSYEQYF. Written as DNA, the CDR3 is TGTGCCAGCAGGGTCGCGGGGGCCCCCTCCTACGAGCAGTACTTC. The chain couples TRBV11-2 to TRBJ2-7; TRBD2 might be the D (7 bases). The CDR3 consists of 15 residues. Trimming took 6 bases from V and 0 from J, leaving 15 bases between them. The germline CDR1 and CDR2 sequences are SGHAT and FQNNGV.

V and J are TRBV11-2 and TRBJ2-7, with 12 bases fitting TRBD2. CDR1 and CDR2 (germline): SGHAT, FQNNGV. After removal of 6 bases from V and 0 bases from J, the junction contained 3 bases not matched to a gene. The CDR3 runs 15 residues. CDR3 region: CASSWTSGVSYEQYF. CDR3 nucleotide sequence: TGTGCCAGCAGTTGGACTAGCGGGGTCTCCTACGAGCAGTACTTC. The full variable domain, rest sourced from reference TRBV11-2 and TRBJ2-7, is EAGVAQSPRYKIIEKRQSVAFWCNPISGHATLYWYQQILGQGPKLLIQFQNNGVVDDSQLPKDRFSAERLKGVDSTLKIQPAKLEDSAVYLCASSWTSGVSYEQYFGPGTRLTVT.

This chain uses TRBV2 with TRBJ2-7, with 8 bases aligning to TRBD2. Trimming removed 4 bases from V and 0 bases from J; junction bases left unmatched: 11. Per germline, CDR1 SNHLY and CDR2 FYNNEI. CDR3 length: 17 residues. As DNA, the CDR3 is TGTGCCAGCAGTGGCCCTATAGCGGGACTAAGCTCCTACGAGCAGTACTTC. Protein sequence: CASSGPIAGLSSYEQYF. Based on the CDR3 plus reference TRBV2 and TRBJ2-7, the full variable domain is EPEVTQTPSHQVTQMGQEVILRCVPISNHLYFYWYRQILGQKVEFLVSFYNNEISEKSEIFDDQFSVERPDGSNFTLKIRSTKLEDSAMYFCASSGPIAGLSSYEQYFGPGTRLTVT.

This chain connects TRBV2 to TRBJ2-4; 9 bases are shared with TRBD2. V dropped 2 bases and J dropped 0; count of bases not matched to a gene: 8. Germline lookup yields CDR1 SNHLY and CDR2 FYNNEI. The CDR3 is 18 amino acids. This CDR3 is CASSERLAGTLAKNIQYF. The CDR3 nucleotides read TGTGCCAGCAGTGAAAGGCTAGCGGGAACCTTAGCCAAAAACATTCAGTACTTC.

This chain links TRBV28 with TRBJ1-5; D gene ambiguous. V lost 5 bases, J lost 6 bases, and 17 bases lay in between. This CDR3 has 15 amino acids. The germline gives CDR1 MDHEN, CDR2 SYDVKM. The CDR3 here is CASSRTTTLGQPQHF. CDR3 DNA: TGTGCCAGCAGTCGGACGACTACCTTGGGTCAGCCCCAGCATTTT.

This chain's CDR3 is CASGLDRGGYEQYF. The CDR3 DNA sequence: TGTGCTAGTGGTTTGGACAGGGGAGGCTACGAGCAGTACTTC. The J gene is TRBJ2-7, the V gene TRBV12-5; D perhaps matches TRBD1 (7 bases). The V gene's germline CDR1 is LGHNT and CDR2 FRNRAP. V gave up 1 base and J gave up 3 bases, with 10 bases separating them. The CDR3 contains 14 residues.

The J gene is TRBJ2-5, the V gene TRBV5-4; D is undetermined. The CDR3 spans 13 residues. Trimming left V 0 bases short and J 4 bases short, with 7 bases between. The germline gives CDR1 SGHNT, CDR2 YYREEE (reference sequence). DNA of the CDR3: TGTGCCAGCAGCTTGGAGCCGGGAGAGACCCAGTACTTC. This translates into CASSLEPGETQYF.

This clone was found a few times. V gene TRBV7-2 combines with J gene TRBJ1-1; TRBD1 aligns across 7 bases. The CDR3 runs 15 residues. The germline gives CDR1 SGHTA, CDR2 FQGNSA. Trimming took 5 bases from V and 1 from J; bases not matched to a gene: 7. In DNA, the CDR3 is TGTGCCAGCAGCCCAACAGGGGCGGCGAACACTGAAGCTTTCTTT. Its translation is CASSPTGAANTEAFF.

The V gene is TRBV30, the J gene TRBJ1-4; D is unclear. Trimming cost V 0 bases and J 8 bases, with 10 bases left between them. The CDR3 has 13 amino acids. The V gene's germline CDR1 is GTSNPN and CDR2 SVGIG (reference sequence). The DNA of the CDR3 is TGTGCCTGGAGTGTAGGCAGGCGAGAAAAACTGTTTTTT. Translating gives CAWSVGRREKLFF.

This clone has only a few counts. The chain couples TRBV5-1 to TRBJ2-7; 9 bases agree with TRBD1. The CDR3 has 14 amino acids. Per germline, CDR1 SGHRS and CDR2 YFSETQ. The V and J ends lost 0 bases and 6 bases, in that order; junction bases with no gene match: 4. CDR3 sequence: CASSLVQGALEQYF. CDR3 coding DNA: TGCGCCAGCAGCTTGGTACAGGGGGCTCTCGAGCAGTACTTC.

In its sample, this clone is hyperexpanded. The chain couples TRBV2 to TRBJ2-1; 11 bases are shared with TRBD2. The CDR3 covers 16 residues. With V trimmed by 4 bases and J by 5 bases, 7 bases remained unmatched. Germline CDR1 and CDR2: SNHLY and FYNNEI. The CDR3 nucleotides read TGTGCCAGCAGTGTGGGTAGCGGGAGGGCCCACAATGAGCAGTTCTTC. It is translated as CASSVGSGRAHNEQFF.

This rearrangement joins TRBV5-5 to TRBJ2-7; possible D gene TRBD1, 5 bases. The CDR3 sequence is 14 residues long. Germline CDR1 SGHKS, CDR2 YYEKEE (reference sequence). V lost 4 bases and J 2 bases, leaving 13 bases between the germline ends. The CDR3 is CASSPFDSTYEQYF. CDR3 coding DNA: TGTGCCAGCAGCCCTTTCGACAGCACCTACGAGCAGTACTTC.

In its sample, this clone was seen a few times. The V and J genes are TRBV6-1 and TRBJ2-7; 10 nucleotides match TRBD2. V lost 5 bases and J lost 7; bases outside the gene matches: 8. CDR1 is MNHNS and CDR2 is SASEGT in the germline V gene. This CDR3 is built from 14 residues. CDR3 sequence (DNA): TGTGCCAGCAGTAGGCCAGCGGGAGGGCGAGAGCAGTACTTC. Amino acid sequence: CASSRPAGGREQYF.

This clone appeared a few times. V is TRBV11-2 and J is TRBJ2-1; 11 nucleotides match TRBD2. This CDR3 contains 15 residues. J gave up 9 bases and V 5 bases, and 9 bases lay outside the gene matches. The germline V gene encodes CDR1 SGHAT and CDR2 FQNNGV. This chain's CDR3 is CASSRSGLAGTEQFF. In nucleotides, the CDR3 is TGTGCCAGCAGCCGATCAGGACTAGCGGGCACTGAGCAGTTCTTC.

The chain couples TRBV10-3 to TRBJ1-4; perhaps TRBD1 as D (5 bases). Germline values: CDR1 ENHRY, CDR2 SYGVKD. The CDR3 totals 14 residues. The V end was cut by 10 bases, the J end by 0 bases, with 12 bases between. The CDR3 here is CATCPGTTNEKLFF. As DNA, the CDR3 is TGTGCCACCTGCCCAGGGACAACTAATGAAAAACTGTTTTTT.

This chain uses TRBV5-4 with TRBJ2-1; TRBD2 agrees at 15 bases. The germline V gene has CDR1 SGHNT and CDR2 YYREEE (reference sequence). CDR3 length: 16 residues. V lost 3 bases, J lost 9 bases, and 7 bases stayed unmatched. DNA of the CDR3: TGTGCCAGCAGCTCCGGACTAGCGGGAGGGCGGGTTGAGCAGTTCTTC. Its translation: CASSSGLAGGRVEQFF.

The rearrangement joins TRBV14 to TRBJ1-2; no reliable D call. Germline-derived CDR1 and CDR2 are SGHDN and FVKESK. The V and J ends lost 2 bases and 4 bases respectively, with 26 bases between them. The CDR3 consists of 19 residues. The CDR3 here is CASSQLRTSRNPLFYGYTF. The CDR3 DNA follows: TGTGCCAGCAGCCAATTGAGGACTTCTCGCAACCCCCTCTTCTATGGCTACACCTTC.

This chain uses TRBV11-1 with TRBJ1-2, with a weak D call TRBD1 (6 bases). Germline values: CDR1 SGHAT, CDR2 FQDESV (reference sequence). V was trimmed by 8 bases and J by 3 bases, leaving 16 bases between them. There are 14 residues in the CDR3. The CDR3 loop reads CASLGPGGDYGYTF. CDR3 nucleotide sequence: TGTGCCAGCCTTGGGCCGGGGGGCGACTATGGCTACACCTTC.

This sequence joins TRBV6-5 and TRBJ2-5; 7 nucleotides agree with TRBD1. The length of the CDR3 is 14 residues. Trimming removed 1 base from V and 5 bases from J; junction bases left unmatched: 4. Per germline, CDR1 MNHEY and CDR2 SVGAGI. The CDR3 here is CASSYFSRGETQYF. CDR3 nucleotide sequence: TGTGCCAGCAGTTACTTCAGCAGGGGGGAGACCCAGTACTTC.

The chain employs TRBV5-1 and TRBJ2-1; TRBD2 aligns across 14 bases. The V gene's germline CDR1 is SGHRS and CDR2 YFSETQ. This CDR3 region has 17 residues. Trimming removed 4 bases from V and 4 bases from J; junction bases left unmatched: 7. CDR3 sequence: CASSGGRTSGGYNEQFF. The CDR3 DNA reads TGCGCCAGCAGCGGAGGCCGGACTAGCGGGGGGTACAATGAGCAGTTCTTC. The complete variable domain, with remaining parts taken from reference TRBV5-1 and TRBJ2-1, reads KAGVTQTPRYLIKTRGQQVTLSCSPISGHRSVSWYQQTPGQGLQFLFEYFSETQRNKGNFPGRFSGRQFSNSRSEMNVSTLELGDSALYLCASSGGRTSGGYNEQFFGPGTRLTVL.

This clone has a handful of counts. The chain carries TRBV2 and TRBJ2-1, with 13 bases identical to TRBD2. The J segment lost 13 bases and the V segment lost 6 bases, leaving 9 bases of the junction unmatched. The CDR3 extends over 14 amino acids. Germline V gene data show CDR1 as SNHLY and CDR2 as FYNNEI. In DNA form, the CDR3 reads TGTGCCAGCAGCCCCTTAACTAGCGGGGGGGGTCAGTTCTTC. This gives the protein CASSPLTSGGGQFF.

The rearrangement uses TRBV7-2 and TRBJ2-1; TRBD2 agrees at 8 bases. Looked up from germline, CDR1 is SGHTA and CDR2 is FQGNSA. Trimming at V came to 1 base and at J to 9 bases, leaving 8 bases not matched to a gene. The CDR3 totals 15 residues. CDR3 DNA sequence: TGTGCCAGCAGCTTAGTCATCCGGGGGGGGTCTGAGCAGTTCTTC. It is translated as CASSLVIRGGSEQFF.

The gene calls are TRBV9 and TRBJ2-2; TRBD1 matches at 7 bases. Trimming took 6 bases from V and 4 from J; bases not matched to a gene: 9. The germline V gene encodes CDR1 SGDLS and CDR2 YYNGEE. The CDR3 sequence is 15 residues long. The CDR3 DNA follows: TGTGCCAGCAACGACCAGGGGGACCGCACCGGGGAGCTGTTTTTT. This sequence encodes CASNDQGDRTGELFF.

This clone has a single count. The chain employs TRBV7-2 and TRBJ2-1; possibly TRBD2 for D (5 bases). The CDR3 is 14 residues long. Per the germline V gene, CDR1 is SGHTA and CDR2 is FQGNSA. V was pared by 5 bases and J by 3 bases, with 11 bases between. The CDR3 DNA reads as TGTGCCAGCAGCCCCGGGGTTCACTACAATGAGCAGTTCTTC. Its protein is CASSPGVHYNEQFF.

This chain uses TRBV11-2 with TRBJ2-2; 7 bases are a match to TRBD1. The CDR3 is 15 amino acids. Trimming removed 2 bases from V and 3 bases from J; junction bases left unmatched: 3. The germline V gene encodes CDR1 SGHAT and CDR2 FQNNGV. The CDR3 loop reads CASSLNTGDTGELFF. The CDR3 DNA is TGTGCCAGCAGCTTAAACACAGGGGACACCGGGGAGCTGTTTTTT.

This chain links TRBV11-3 with TRBJ2-6; no firm D call. V was cut by 5 bases and J by 5 bases, with 25 bases left in between. Germline V gives CDR1 SGHNT, CDR2 YENEEA. The CDR3 totals 19 residues. The CDR3 DNA reads TGTGCCAGCAGCGCGTGTGTCGATCTCGACAAAGGTCGGGCCAACGTCCTGACTTTC. Translated: CASSACVDLDKGRANVLTF.

The gene calls are TRBV18 and TRBJ1-2; 9 nucleotides line up with TRBD1. CDR3 length equals 14 residues. V shed 2 bases and J 7 bases; nucleotides not matched to a gene: 5. Germline loops: CDR1 KGHSH, CDR2 LQKENI. CDR3 loop: CASSPTGGAPGYTF. CDR3 nucleotide sequence: TGTGCCAGCTCACCAACAGGGGGCGCCCCTGGCTACACCTTC.